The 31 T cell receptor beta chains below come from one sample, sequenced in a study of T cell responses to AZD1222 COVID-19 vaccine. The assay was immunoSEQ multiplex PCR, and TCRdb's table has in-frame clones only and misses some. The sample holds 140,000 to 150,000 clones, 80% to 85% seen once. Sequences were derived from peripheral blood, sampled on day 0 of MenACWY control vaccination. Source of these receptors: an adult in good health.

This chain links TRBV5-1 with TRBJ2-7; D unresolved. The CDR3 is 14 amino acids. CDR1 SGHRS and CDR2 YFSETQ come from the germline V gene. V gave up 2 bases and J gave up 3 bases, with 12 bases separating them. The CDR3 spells CASSLNGEIYEQYF. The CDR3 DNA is TGCGCCAGCAGCTTAAACGGCGAGATCTACGAGCAGTACTTC.

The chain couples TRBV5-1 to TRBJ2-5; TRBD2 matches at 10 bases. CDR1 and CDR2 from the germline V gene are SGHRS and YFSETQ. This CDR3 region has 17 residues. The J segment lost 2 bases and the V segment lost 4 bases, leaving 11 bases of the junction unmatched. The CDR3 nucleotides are TGCGCCAGCAGCCTCCAACCATTAGCGGGGGGACAAGAGACCCAGTACTTC. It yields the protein CASSLQPLAGGQETQYF.

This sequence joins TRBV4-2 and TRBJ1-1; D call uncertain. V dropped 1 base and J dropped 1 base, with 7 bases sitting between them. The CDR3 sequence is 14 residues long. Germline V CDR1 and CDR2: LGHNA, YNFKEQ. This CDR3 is CASSQGLTNTEAFF. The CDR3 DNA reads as TGTGCCAGCAGCCAAGGGCTTACGAACACTGAAGCTTTCTTT.

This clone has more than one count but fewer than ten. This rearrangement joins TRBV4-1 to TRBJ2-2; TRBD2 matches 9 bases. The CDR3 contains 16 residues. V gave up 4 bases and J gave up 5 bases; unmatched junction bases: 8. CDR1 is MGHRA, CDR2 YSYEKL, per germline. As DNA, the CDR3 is TGCGCCAGCAGCCGAGCGAGGACTAGCGAGACCGGGGAGCTGTTTTTT. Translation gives CASSRARTSETGELFF.

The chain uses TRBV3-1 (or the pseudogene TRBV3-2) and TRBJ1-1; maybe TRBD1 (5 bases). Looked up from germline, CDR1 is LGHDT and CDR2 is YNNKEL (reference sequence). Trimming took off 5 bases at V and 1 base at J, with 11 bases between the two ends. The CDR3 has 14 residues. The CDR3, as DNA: TGTGCCAGCAGCTCCTACGACAGGAACACTGAAGCTTTCTTT. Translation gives CASSSYDRNTEAFF.

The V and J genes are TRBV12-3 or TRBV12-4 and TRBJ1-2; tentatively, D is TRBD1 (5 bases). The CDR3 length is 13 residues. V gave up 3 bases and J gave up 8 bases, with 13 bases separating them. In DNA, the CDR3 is TGTGCCAGCAGTTTTGGGGCAGGGCGCGGCTACACCTTC. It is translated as CASSFGAGRGYTF.

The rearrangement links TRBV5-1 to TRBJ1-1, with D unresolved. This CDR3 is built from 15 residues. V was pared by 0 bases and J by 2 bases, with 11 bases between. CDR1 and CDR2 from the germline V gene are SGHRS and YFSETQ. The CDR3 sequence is CASSLASGDNTEAFF. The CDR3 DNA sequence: TGCGCCAGCAGCTTGGCCTCTGGGGATAACACTGAAGCTTTCTTT.

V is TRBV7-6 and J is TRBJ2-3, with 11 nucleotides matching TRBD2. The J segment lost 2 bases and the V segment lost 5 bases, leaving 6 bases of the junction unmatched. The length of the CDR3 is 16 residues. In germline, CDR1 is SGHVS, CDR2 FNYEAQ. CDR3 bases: TGTGCCAGCAGCCTAATTAGCGGGGGGGCCACAGATACGCAGTATTTT. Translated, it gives CASSLISGGATDTQYF.

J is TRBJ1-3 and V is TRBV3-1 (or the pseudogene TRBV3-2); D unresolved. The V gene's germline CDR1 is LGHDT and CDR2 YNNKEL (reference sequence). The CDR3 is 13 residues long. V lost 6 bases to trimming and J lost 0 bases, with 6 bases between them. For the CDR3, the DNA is TGTGCCAGCAGTCCCCGCTCTGGAAACACCATATATTTT. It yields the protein CASSPRSGNTIYF.

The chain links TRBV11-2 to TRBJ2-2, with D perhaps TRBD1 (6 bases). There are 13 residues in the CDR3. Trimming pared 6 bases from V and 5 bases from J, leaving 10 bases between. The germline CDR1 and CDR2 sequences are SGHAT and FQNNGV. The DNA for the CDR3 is TGTGCCAGCAGTACAGGGACAACCGGGGAGCTGTTTTTT. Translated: CASSTGTTGELFF.

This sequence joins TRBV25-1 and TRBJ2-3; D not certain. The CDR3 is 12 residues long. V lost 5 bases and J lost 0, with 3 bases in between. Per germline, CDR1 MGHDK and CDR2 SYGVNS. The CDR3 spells CASSHSTDTQYF. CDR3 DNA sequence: TGTGCCAGCAGTCACAGCACAGATACGCAGTATTTT.

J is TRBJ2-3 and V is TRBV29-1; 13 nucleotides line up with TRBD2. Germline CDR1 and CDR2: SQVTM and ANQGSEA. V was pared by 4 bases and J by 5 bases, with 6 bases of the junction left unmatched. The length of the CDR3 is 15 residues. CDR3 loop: CSVGGLAGARDTQYF. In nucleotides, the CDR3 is TGCAGCGTTGGTGGACTAGCGGGGGCGCGAGATACGCAGTATTTT.

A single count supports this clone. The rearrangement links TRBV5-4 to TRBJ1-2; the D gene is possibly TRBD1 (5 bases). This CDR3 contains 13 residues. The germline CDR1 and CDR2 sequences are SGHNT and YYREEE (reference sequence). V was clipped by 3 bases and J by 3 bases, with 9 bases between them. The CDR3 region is CASSSRGDYGYTF. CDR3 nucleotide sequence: TGTGCCAGCAGCTCCCGAGGGGACTATGGCTACACCTTC.

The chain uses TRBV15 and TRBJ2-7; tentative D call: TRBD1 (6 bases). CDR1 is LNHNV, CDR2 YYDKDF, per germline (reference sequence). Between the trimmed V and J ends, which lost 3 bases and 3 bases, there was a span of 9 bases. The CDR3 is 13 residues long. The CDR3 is CATSRGDNYEQYF. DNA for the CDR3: TGTGCCACCAGCAGGGGGGACAACTACGAGCAGTACTTC.

CDR3: CASSQNSGRSPLHF. DNA for the CDR3: TGTGCCAGCAGCCAAAACAGCGGGAGGTCACCCCTCCACTTT. The J gene is TRBJ1-6, the V gene TRBV3-1 (or the pseudogene TRBV3-2), with D hard to call. The germline V gene has CDR1 LGHDT and CDR2 YNNKEL (reference sequence). This CDR3 has 14 residues. V was trimmed by 2 bases and J by 10 bases, leaving 12 bases between them.

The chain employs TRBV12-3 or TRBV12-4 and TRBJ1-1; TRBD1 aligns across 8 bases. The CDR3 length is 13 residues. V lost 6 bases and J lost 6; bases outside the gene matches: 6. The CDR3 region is CASRDREFPEAFF. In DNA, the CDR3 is TGTGCCAGCAGGGACAGGGAATTTCCTGAAGCTTTCTTT.

CDR3 DNA: TGTGCCAGTAGCCCTAGCGGGGAGGAGACCCAGTACTTC. Amino acids: CASSPSGEETQYF. The J gene is TRBJ2-5, the V gene TRBV19, with 9 nucleotides matching TRBD2. This CDR3 region has 13 residues. Germline V gene lookup returns CDR1 LNHDA and CDR2 SQIVND (reference sequence). J was trimmed by 5 bases and V by 6 bases; bases with no gene match: 4.

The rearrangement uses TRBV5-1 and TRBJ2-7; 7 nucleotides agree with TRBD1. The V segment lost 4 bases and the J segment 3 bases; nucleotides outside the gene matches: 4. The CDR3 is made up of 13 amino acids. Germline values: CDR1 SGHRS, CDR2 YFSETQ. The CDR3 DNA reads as TGCGCCAGCAGCGTGACAGGGCGCTACGAGCAGTACTTC. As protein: CASSVTGRYEQYF.

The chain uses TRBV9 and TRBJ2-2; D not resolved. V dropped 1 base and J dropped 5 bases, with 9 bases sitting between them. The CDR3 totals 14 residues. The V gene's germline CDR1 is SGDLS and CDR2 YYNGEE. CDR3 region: CASSVHGETGELFF. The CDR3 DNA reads TGTGCCAGCAGCGTACATGGAGAAACCGGGGAGCTGTTTTTT.

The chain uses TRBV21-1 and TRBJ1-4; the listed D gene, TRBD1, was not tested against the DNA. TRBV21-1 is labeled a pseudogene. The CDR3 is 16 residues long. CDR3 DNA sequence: TGTGCCAGCAGCCCCCACCGGGGAGACAGGAGGGAAAAACTGTTTTTT. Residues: CASSPHRGDRREKLFF.

The chain's CDR3 is CASSLAGELFF. The CDR3 region has the DNA TGTGCCAGCAGCTTAGCCGGGGAGCTGTTTTTT. This chain links TRBV11-2 with TRBJ2-2; no firm D call. Looked up from germline, CDR1 is SGHAT and CDR2 is FQNNGV. Trimming shortened V by 1 base and J by 6 bases, and 0 bases separated the two germline ends. This CDR3 has 11 residues.

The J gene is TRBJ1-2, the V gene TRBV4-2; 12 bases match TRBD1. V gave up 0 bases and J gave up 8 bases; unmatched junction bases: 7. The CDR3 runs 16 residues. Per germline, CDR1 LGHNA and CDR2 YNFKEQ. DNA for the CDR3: TGTGCCAGCAGCCAAGATTGGGGACAGGGGGCCGAGGGCTACACCTTC. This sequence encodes CASSQDWGQGAEGYTF.

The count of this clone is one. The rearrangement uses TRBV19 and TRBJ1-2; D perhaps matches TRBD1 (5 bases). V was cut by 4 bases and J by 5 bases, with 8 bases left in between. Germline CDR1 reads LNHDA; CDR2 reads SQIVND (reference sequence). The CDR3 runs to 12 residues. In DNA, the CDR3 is TGTGCCAGTAGTACAGGGATGTATGGCTACACCTTC. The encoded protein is CASSTGMYGYTF.

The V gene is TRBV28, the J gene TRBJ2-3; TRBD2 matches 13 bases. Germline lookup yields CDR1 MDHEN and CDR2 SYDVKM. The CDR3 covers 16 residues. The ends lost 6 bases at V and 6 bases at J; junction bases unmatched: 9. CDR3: CASSPGLAGVKDTQYF. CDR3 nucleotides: TGTGCCAGCAGCCCCGGACTAGCGGGGGTTAAGGATACGCAGTATTTT.

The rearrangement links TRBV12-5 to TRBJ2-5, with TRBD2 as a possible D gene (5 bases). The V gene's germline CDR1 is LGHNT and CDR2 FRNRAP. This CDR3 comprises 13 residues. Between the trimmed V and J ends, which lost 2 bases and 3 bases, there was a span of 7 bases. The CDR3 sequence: CASGLMGEETQYF. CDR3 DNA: TGTGCTAGTGGTTTGATGGGAGAAGAGACCCAGTACTTC.

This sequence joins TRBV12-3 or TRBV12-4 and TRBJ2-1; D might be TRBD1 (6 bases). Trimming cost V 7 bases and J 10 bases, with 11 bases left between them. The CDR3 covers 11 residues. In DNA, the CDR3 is TGTGCCAGCAAAGACAGGAGGGAGCAGTTCTTC. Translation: CASKDRREQFF.

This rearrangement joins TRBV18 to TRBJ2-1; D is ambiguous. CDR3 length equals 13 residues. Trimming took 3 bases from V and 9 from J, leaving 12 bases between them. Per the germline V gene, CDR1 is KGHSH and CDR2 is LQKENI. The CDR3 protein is CASSPSRSGEQFF. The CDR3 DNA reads TGTGCCAGCTCACCCTCCAGGTCGGGTGAGCAGTTCTTC.

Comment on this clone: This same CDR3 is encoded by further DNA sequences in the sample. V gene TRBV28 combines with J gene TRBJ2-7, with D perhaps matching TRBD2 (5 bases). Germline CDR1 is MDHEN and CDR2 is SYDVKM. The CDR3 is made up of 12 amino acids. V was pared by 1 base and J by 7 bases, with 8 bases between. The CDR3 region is CASSLSGGEQYV. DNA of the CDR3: TGTGCCAGCAGTTTATCGGGCGGGGAGCAGTACGTC.

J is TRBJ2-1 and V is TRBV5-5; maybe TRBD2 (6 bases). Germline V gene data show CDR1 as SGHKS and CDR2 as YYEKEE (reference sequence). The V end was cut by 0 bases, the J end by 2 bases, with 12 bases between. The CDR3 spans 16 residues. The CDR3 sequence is CASSLATLATYNEQFF. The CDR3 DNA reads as TGTGCCAGCAGCTTGGCCACACTAGCAACCTACAATGAGCAGTTCTTC.

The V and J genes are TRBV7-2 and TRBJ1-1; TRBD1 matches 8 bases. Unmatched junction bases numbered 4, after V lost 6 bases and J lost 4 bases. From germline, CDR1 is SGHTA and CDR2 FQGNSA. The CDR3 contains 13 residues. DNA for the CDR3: TGTGCCAGCAGTCGCAGGGGGCGCACTGAAGCTTTCTTT. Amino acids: CASSRRGRTEAFF.

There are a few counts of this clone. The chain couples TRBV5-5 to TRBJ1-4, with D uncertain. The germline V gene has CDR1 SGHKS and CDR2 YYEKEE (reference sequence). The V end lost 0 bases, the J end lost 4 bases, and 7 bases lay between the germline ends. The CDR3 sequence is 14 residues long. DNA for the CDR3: TGTGCCAGCAGCTTGGCGCCGGTTAATGAAAAACTGTTTTTT. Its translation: CASSLAPVNEKLFF.